In this sample, the clone carrying this T cell receptor (beta chain) turned up many times. Original handling: Researchers built a distant-metastasis classifier for papillary thyroid cancer that drew on CDR3 differences across clinicopathological groups. TCRdb re-called the PCR reads via MiXCR. It is TCRdb's table, rather than the study itself, that gives the V and J calls and clone size. The sample lists approximately 35,000 clones; 15% were seen once. V lost 5 bases and J 1 base, leaving 11 bases between the germline ends. This CDR3 spans 14 amino acids. Not a single patient had been given any form of treatment at any point before undergoing thyroid surgery. This sample was taken from a study of metastatic and nonmetastatic thyroid tumors.

This clonotype originated in a male donor with papillary thyroid cancer or a benign thyroid nodule (not recorded which). Some clones in this sample may be carry-over from other donors' samples. The sample taken for sequencing was blood. V and J are TRBV12-3 or TRBV12-4 and TRBJ2-5, with unresolved D. The CDR3 DNA follows: TGTGCCAGCAGTGATGGACGGTTCCAAGAGACCCAGTACTTC. Protein: CASSDGRFQETQYF.